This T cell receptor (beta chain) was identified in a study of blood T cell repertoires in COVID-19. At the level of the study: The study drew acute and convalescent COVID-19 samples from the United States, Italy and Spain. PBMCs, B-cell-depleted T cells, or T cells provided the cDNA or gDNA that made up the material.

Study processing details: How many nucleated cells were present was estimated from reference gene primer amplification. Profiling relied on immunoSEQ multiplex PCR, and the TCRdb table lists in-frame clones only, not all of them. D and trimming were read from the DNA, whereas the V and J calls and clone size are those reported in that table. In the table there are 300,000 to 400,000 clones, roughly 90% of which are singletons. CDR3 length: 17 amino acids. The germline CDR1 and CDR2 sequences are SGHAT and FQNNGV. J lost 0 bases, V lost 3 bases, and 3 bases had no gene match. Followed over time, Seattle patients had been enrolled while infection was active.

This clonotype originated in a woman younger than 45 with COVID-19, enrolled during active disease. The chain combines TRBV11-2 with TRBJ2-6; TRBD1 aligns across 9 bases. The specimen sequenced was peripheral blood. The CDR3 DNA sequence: TGTGCCAGCAGCTTCGGGACAGGGTTCTCTGGGGCCAACGTCCTGACTTTC. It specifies CASSFGTGFSGANVLTF.